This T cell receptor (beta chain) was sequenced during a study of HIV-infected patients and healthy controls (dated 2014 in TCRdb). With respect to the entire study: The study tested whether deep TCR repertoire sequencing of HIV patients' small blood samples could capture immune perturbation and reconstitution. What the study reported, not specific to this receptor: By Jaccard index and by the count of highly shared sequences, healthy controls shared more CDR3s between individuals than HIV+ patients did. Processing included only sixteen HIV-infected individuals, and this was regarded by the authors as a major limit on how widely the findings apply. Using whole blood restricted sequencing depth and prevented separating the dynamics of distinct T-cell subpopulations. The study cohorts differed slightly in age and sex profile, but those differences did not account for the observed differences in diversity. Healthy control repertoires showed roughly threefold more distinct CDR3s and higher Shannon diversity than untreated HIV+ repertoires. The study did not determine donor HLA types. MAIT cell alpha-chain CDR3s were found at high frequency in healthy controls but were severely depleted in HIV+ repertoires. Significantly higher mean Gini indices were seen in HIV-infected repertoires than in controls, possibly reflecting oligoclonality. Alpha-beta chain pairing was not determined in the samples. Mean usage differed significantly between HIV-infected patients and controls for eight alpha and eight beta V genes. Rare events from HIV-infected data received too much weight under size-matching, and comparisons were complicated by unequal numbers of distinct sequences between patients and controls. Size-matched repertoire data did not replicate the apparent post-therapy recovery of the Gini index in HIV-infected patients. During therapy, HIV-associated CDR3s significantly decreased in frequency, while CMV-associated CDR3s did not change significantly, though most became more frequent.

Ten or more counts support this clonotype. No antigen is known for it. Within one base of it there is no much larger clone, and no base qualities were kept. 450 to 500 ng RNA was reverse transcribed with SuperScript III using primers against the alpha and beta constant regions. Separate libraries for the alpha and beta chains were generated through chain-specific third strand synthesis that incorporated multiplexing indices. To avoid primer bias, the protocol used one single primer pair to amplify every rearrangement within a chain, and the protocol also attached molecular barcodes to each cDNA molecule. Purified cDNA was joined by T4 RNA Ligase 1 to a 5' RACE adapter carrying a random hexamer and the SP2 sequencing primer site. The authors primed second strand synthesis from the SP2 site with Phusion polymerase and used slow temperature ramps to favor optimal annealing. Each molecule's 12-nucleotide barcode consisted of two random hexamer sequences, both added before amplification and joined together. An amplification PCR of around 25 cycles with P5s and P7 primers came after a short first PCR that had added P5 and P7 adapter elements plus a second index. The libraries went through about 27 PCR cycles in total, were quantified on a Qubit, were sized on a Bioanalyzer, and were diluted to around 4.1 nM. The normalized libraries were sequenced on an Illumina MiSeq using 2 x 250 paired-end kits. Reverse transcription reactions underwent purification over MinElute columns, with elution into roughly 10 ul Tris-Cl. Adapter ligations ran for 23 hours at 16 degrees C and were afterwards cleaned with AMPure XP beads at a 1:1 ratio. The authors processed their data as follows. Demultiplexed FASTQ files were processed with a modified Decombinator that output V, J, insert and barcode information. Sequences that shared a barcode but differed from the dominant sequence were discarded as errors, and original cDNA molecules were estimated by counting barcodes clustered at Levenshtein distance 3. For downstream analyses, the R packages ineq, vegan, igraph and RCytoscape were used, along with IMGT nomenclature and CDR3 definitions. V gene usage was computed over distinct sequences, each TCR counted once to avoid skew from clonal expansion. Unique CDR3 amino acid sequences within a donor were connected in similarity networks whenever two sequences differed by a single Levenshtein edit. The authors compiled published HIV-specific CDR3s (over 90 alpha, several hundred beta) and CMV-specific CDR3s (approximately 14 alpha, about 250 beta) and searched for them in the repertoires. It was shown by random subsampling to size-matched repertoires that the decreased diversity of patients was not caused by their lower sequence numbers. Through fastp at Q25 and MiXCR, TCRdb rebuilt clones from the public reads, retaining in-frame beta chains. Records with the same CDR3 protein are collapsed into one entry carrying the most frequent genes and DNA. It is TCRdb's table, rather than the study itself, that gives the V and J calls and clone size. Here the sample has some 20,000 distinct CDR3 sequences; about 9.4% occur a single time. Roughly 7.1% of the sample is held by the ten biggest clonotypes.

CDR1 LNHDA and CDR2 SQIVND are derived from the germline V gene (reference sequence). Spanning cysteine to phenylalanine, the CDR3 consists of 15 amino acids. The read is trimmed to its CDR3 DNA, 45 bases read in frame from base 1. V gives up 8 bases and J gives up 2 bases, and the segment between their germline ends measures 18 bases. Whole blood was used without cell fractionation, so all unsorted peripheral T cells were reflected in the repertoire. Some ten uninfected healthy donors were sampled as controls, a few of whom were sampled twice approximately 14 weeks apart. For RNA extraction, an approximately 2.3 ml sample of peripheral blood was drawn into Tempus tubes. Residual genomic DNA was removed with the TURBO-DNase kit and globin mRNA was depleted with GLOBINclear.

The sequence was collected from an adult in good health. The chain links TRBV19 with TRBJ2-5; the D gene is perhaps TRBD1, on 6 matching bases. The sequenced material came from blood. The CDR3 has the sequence CASSQGRTIQETQYF. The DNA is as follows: TGTGCCAGTTCCCAGGGGCGAACGATTCAAGAGACCCAGTACTTC.